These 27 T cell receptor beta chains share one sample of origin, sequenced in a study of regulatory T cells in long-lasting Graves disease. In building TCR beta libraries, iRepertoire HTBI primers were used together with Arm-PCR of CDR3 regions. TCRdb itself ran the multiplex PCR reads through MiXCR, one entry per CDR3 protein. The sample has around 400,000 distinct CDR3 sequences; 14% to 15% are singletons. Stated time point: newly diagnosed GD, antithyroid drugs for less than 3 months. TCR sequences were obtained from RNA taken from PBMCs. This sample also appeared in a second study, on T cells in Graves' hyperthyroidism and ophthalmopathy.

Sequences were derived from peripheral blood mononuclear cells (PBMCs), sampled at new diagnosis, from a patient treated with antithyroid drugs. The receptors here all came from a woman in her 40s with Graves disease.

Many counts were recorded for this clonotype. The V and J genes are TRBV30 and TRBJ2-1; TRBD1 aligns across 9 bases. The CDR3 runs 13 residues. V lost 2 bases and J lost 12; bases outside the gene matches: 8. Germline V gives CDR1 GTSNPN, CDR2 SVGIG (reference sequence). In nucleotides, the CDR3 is TGTGCCTGGAGTTCGACAGGGGGAGTGGGGCAGTTCTTC. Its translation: CAWSSTGGVGQFF.

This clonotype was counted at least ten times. For the CDR3, the DNA is TGTGCCAGCAGCGGACCAGGGCACTACGAGCAGTACTTC. It is translated as CASSGPGHYEQYF. The chain recombines TRBV12-3 or TRBV12-4 with TRBJ2-7; a possible D gene is TRBD1 (5 bases). V was shortened by 6 bases and J by 3 bases, with 12 bases between the two germline ends. This CDR3 has 13 amino acids.

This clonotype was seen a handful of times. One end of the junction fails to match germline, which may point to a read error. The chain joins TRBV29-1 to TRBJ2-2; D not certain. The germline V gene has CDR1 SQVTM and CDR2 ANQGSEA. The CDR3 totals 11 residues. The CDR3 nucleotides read TGCAGTGTTGGCTCTAACGGGGAGCTGTTTTTT. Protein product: CSVGSNGELFF.

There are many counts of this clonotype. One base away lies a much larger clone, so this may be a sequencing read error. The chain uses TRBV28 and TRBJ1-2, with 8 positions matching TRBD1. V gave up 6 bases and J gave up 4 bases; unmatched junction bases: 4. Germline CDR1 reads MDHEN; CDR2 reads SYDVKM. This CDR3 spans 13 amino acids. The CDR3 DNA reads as TGTGCCAGCAGCTTACAGGGGGGCTATGGCTACACCTTC. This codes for CASSLQGGYGYTF.

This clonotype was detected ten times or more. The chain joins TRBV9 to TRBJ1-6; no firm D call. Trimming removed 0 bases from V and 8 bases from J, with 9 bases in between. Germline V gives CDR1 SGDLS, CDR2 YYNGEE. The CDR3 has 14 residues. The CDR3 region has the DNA TGTGCCAGCAGCGTAGGAGCCGGGGATTCACCCCTCCACTTT. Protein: CASSVGAGDSPLHF.

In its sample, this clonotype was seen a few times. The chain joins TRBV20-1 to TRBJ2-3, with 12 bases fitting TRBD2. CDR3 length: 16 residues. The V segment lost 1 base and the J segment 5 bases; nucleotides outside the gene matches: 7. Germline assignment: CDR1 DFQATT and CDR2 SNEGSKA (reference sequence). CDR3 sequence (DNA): TGCAGTGCTAGAGGGAGGACTAGCGGGAAGTTAGATACGCAGTATTTT. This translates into CSARGRTSGKLDTQYF.

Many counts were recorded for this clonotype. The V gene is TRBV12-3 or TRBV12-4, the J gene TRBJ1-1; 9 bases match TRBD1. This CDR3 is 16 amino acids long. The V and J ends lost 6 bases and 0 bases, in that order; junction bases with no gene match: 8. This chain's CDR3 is CASSRKQGALNTEAFF. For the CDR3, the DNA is TGTGCCAGCAGCCGCAAACAGGGGGCCCTGAACACTGAAGCTTTCTTT.

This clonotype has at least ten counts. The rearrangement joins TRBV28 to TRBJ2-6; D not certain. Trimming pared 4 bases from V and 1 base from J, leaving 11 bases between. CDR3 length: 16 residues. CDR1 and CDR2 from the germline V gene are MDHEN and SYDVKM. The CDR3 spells CASSSTRVSGANVLTF. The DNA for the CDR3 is TGTGCCAGCAGTTCTACACGGGTTTCTGGGGCCAACGTCCTGACTTTC. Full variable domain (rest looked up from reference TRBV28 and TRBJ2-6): DVKVTQSSRYLVKRTGEKVFLECVQDMDHENMFWYRQDPGLGLRLIYFSYDVKMKEKGDIPEGYSVSREKKERFSLILESASTNQTSMYLCASSSTRVSGANVLTFGAGSRLTVL.

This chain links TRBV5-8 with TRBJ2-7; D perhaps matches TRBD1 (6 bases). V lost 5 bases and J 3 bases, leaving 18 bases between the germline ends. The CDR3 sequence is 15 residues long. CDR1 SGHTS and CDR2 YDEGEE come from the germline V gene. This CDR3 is CASSEQLGGHYEQYF. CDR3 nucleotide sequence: TGTGCCAGCAGTGAGCAGCTAGGGGGACACTACGAGCAGTACTTC.

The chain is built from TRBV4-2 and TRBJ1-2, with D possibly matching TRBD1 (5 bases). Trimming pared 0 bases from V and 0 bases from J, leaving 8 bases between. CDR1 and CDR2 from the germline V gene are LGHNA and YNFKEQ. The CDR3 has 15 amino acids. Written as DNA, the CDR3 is TGTGCCAGCAGCCAAGAGGACAACGCTAACTATGGCTACACCTTC. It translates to CASSQEDNANYGYTF.

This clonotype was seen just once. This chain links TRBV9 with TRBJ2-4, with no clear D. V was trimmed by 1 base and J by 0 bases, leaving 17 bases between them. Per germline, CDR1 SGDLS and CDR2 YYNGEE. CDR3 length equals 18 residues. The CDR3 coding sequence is TGTGCCAGCAGCGTATGGCCCATAGTGTTGCTAGCCAAAAACATTCAGTACTTC. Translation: CASSVWPIVLLAKNIQYF.

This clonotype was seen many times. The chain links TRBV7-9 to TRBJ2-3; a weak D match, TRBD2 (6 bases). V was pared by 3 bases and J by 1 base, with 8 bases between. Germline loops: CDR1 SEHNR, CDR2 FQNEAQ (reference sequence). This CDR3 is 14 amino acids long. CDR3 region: CASSLSSGTDTQYF. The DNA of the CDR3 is TGTGCCAGCAGCTTGTCTAGCGGCACAGATACGCAGTATTTT. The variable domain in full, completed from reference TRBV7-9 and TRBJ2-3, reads DTGVSQNPRHKITKRGQNVTFRCDPISEHNRLYWYRQTLGQGPEFLTYFQNEAQLEKSRLLSDRFSAERPKGSFSTLEIQRTEQGDSAMYLCASSLSSGTDTQYFGPGTRLTVL.

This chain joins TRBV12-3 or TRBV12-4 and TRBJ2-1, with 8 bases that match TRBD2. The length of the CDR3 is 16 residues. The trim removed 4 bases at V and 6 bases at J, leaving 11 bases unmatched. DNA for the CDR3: TGTGCCAGCAGTTCCCTATTAGCGGGACTCTCCAATGAGCAGTTCTTC. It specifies CASSSLLAGLSNEQFF.

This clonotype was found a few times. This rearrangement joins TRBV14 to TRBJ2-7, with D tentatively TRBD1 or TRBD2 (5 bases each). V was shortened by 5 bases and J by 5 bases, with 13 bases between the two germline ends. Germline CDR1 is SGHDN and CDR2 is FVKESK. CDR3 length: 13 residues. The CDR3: CASSVRATNEQYF. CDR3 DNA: TGTGCCAGCAGCGTCAGGGCGACTAACGAGCAGTACTTC. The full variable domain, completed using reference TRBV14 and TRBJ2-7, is EAGVTQFPSHSVIEKGQTVTLRCDPISGHDNLYWYRRVMGKEIKFLLHFVKESKQDESGMPNNRFLAERTGGTYSTLKVQPAELEDSGVYFCASSVRATNEQYFGPGTRLTVT.

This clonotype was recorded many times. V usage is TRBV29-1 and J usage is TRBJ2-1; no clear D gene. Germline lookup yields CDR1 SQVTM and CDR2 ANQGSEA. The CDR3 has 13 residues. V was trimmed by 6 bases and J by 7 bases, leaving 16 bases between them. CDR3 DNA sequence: TGCAGCGTCCTGACAAGGGCACTTAATGAGCAGTTCTTC. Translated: CSVLTRALNEQFF.

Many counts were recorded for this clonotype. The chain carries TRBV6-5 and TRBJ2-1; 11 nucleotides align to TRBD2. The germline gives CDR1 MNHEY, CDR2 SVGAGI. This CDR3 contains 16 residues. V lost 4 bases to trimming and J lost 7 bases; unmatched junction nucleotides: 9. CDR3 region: CASSLTLAGVRNEQFF. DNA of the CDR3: TGTGCCAGCAGTTTGACACTAGCGGGAGTGCGTAATGAGCAGTTCTTC.

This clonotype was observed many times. DNA for the CDR3: TGCAGTGCTAGAGATCTGGGGAAGACAGATACGCAGTATTTT. It specifies CSARDLGKTDTQYF. The chain carries TRBV20-1 and TRBJ2-3; D is ambiguous. V dropped 0 bases and J dropped 3 bases, with 10 bases sitting between them. This CDR3 is 14 amino acids long. Germline CDR1 and CDR2: DFQATT and SNEGSKA (reference sequence).

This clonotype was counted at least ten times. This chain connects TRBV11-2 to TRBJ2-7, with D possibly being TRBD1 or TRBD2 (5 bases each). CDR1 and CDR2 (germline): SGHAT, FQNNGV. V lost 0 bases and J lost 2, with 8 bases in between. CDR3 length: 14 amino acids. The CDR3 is CASSLDWGTYEQYF. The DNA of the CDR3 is TGTGCCAGCAGCTTAGATTGGGGGACCTACGAGCAGTACTTC.

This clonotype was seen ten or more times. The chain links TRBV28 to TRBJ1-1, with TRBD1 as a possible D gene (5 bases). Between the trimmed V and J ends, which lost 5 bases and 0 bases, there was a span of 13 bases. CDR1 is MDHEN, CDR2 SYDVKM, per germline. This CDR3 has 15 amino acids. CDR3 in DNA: TGTGCCAGCAGTCCCCTAGACAGAGTGAACACTGAAGCTTTCTTT. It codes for CASSPLDRVNTEAFF.

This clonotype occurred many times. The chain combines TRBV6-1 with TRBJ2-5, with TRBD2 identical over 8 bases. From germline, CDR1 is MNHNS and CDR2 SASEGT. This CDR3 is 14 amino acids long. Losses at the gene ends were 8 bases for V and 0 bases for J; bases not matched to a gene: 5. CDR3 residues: CASRTSRYQETQYF. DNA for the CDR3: TGTGCCAGCCGGACTAGCAGGTACCAAGAGACCCAGTACTTC.

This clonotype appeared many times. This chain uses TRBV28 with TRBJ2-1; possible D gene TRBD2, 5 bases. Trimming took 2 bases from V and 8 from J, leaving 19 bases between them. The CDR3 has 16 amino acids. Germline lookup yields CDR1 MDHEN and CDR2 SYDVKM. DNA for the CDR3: TGTGCCAGCAGTTTAGTTAACCGGCGGGCCCGGGATGAGCAGTTCTTC. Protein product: CASSLVNRRARDEQFF.

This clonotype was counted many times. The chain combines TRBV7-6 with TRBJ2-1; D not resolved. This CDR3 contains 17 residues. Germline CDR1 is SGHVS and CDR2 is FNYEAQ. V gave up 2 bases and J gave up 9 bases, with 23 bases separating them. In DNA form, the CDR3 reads TGTGCCAGCAGCTTATTATCCGCAGAAAACGTCGGCAGTGAGCAGTTCTTC. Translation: CASSLLSAENVGSEQFF.

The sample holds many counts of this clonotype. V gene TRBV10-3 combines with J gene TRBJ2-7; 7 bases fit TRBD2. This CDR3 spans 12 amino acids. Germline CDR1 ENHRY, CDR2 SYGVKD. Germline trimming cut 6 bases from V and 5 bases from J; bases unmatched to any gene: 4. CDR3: CAISQTSDEQYF. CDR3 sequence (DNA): TGTGCCATCAGCCAAACTAGCGACGAGCAGTACTTC.

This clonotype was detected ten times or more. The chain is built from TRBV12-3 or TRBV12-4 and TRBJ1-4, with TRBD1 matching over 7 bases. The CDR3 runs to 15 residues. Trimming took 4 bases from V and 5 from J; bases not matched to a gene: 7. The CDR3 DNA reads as TGTGCCAGCAGTTCAACCGACAGGGAGAATGAAAAACTGTTTTTT. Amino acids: CASSSTDRENEKLFF.

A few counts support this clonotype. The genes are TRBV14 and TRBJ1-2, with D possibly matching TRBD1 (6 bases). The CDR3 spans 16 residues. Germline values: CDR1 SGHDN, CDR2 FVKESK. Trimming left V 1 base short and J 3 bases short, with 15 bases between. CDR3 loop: CASSQGWGLVDYGYTF. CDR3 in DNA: TGTGCCAGCAGCCAAGGTTGGGGGCTCGTTGACTATGGCTACACCTTC.

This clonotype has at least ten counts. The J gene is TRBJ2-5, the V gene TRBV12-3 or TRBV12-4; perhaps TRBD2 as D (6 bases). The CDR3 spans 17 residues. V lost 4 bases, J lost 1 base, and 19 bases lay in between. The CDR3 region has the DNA TGTGCCAGCAGTTCTCCCCTTTTAGCGGCTACCCAAGAGACCCAGTACTTC. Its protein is CASSSPLLAATQETQYF.

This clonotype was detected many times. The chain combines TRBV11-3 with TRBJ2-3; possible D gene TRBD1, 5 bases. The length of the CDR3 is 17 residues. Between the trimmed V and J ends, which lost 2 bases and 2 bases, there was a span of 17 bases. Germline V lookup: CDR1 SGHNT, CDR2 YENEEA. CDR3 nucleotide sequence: TGTGCCAGCAGCTTATGGGTCGGCCAGGGCTCCACAGATACGCAGTATTTT. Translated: CASSLWVGQGSTDTQYF.